This TCR beta chain was recovered during a study of cytomegalovirus exposure and HLA in healthy donors. Study-wide results and limits: CMV serostatus stood as the only immune exposure information on hand.

About this clone: The antigen is unknown.

Primers included in the PCR were 60 Vbeta and 13 Jbeta primers. TCRdb keeps only in-frame clones here, not all; method: immunoSEQ multiplex PCR. This sample has 150,000 to 200,000 clones, with 81% found just once. This CDR3 has 14 residues. V gave up 6 bases and J gave up 7 bases; unmatched junction bases: 11. CDR1 and CDR2 from the germline V gene are MNHEY and SVGAGI. The TCR was taken from a man aged 40-55 years in good health and CMV-seropositive. The sample was PBMCs. The gene calls are TRBV6-5 and TRBJ2-5, with 7 bases that match TRBD1. The CDR3 bases are TGTGCCAGCAGGACCAGACAGGGAGTGGTGACCCAGTACTTC. The encoded protein is CASRTRQGVVTQYF.